This entry describes one T cell receptor beta chain. This clonotype was counted between two and nine times. It lacks a known antigen. Per-nucleotide qualities are absent, and no much larger clonotype sits a single base away. V is cut by 5 bases and J by 4 bases, and the space between the germline ends is 14 bases. CDR1 DFQATT and CDR2 SNEGSKA were looked up in the germline V gene (reference sequence). The CDR3 contains 13 residues, cysteine and phenylalanine counted. The DNA shown is the 39-base CDR3, in frame from base 1. The donors were roughly 39 Caucasian individuals from Russia, aged about 6 to 95 years, who were systemically healthy. Approximately 9 milliliters of peripheral blood were collected from each donor into EDTA-treated Vacutainer tubes. Ficoll-Paque density-gradient centrifugation was used to isolate PBMCs, with at least 6 million per sample. Total RNA, at least 6 micrograms per sample, was extracted from PBMCs with Trizol reagent. For every donor, an aliquot of PBMCs went through flow cytometry to measure the percentages of naive CD45RAhigh/CD27high T cells.

The entry originates in a study of blood T cells in healthy people across ages (dated by TCRdb to the mid-2010s). Regarding the research as a whole: In model experiments, template switching captured roughly one uniquely barcoded TCR beta cDNA molecule for every two T cells. To avoid experimental bias, donors of different ages were distributed randomly across sequencing lanes. The study analyzed two additional independent replicas of 1 million unique cDNA reads from the same blood draw for two donors, one aged 18 to 30 and one aged 80 or older. Four age groups were formed from the donors: young (average 16 years), middle-aged (more than 35), aged (roughly 56) and long-lived (about 80). The study measured age-related changes in TCR beta repertoire diversity using deep sequencing normalized with unique cDNA molecular identifiers.

Libraries were constructed by 5' RACE. The listed sequencing device is Illumina HiSeq 2500. The second PCR ran for about 7 to 11 cycles and used a J-beta primer mix along with a sample-barcoded 5' primer. A template-switch 5' adaptor carrying 12 random nucleotides introduced a unique molecular identifier onto each TCR beta cDNA molecule. At least 3 million CDR3-containing paired-end reads were obtained from each sample. First-strand cDNA was synthesized from all RNA with the Mint cDNA synthesis kit, primed by a TRBC-specific oligonucleotide. All cDNA was treated with uracil-DNA glycosylase and then went through a first 18-cycle PCR with the universal primers M1SS and BC2_uni_R. The authors' pipeline ran thus. Each sample was normalized by randomly selecting 1 million high-quality reads, each carrying a distinct molecular identifier. Instead of being binned into consensus sequences, reads with shared molecular identifiers were discarded. MiTCR, set to a Q25 quality threshold and the strictest error-elimination algorithm, was used for CDR3 identification, clonotype clustering and error correction. Lower-bound total TCR beta diversity was estimated with a nonparametric unseen species model using Euler transformation. Through fastp at Q25 and MiXCR, TCRdb rebuilt clones from the public reads, retaining in-frame beta chains. Here each entry gathers all rows of one CDR3 protein and keeps the most common genes and DNA. These V and J calls rely on TCRdb rather than the paper's analysis. The sample table records around 1,500,000 distinct CDR3 sequences; roughly 45% of these occur just once. Around 8% of the sample goes to the ten largest clones.

Overall results and qualifications from the work: Because profiling used bulk unsorted PBMCs, naive and antigen-experienced compartments could not be compared conclusively. Estimates of total diversity from one million sequenced T cells were regarded as lower bounds and underestimates. The percentage of naive T cells measured by flow cytometry correlated strongly with observed TCR beta diversity. Observed TCR beta diversity per million T cells fell roughly linearly with age, and a significant reduction was already apparent by age around 36. The long-lived group showed more naive CD4+ T cells, fewer expanded clones and increased TCR diversity than the aged group, suggesting age selection. Because the CMV infection status of the donors was unknown, age-related changes in expanded clonotypes may potentially have been confounded.

Sequencing was carried out using blood. The rearranged chain carries TRBV20-1 and TRBJ2-5, and the D gene may be TRBD2, 5 bases matching. The source of this sequence is a young woman in good health. CDR3 sequence: CSALRGLGETQYF. At the DNA level, the sequence is TGCAGTGCTCTCCGCGGACTGGGAGAGACCCAGTACTTC.